Following are 5 T cell receptor beta chains from one sample sequenced in a study of blood T cell repertoires in COVID-19. The method was immunoSEQ multiplex PCR; TCRdb's version includes in-frame clones alone and lacks a portion of them. Here the sample spans some 89,000 clones, around 90% being singletons. Source material: peripheral blood. The source is a man over 45 with acute or convalescent COVID-19.

This chain uses TRBV4-1 with TRBJ2-7, with D tentatively TRBD1 (7 bases). Germline CDR1 reads MGHRA; CDR2 reads YSYEKL. This CDR3 has 15 residues. V dropped 0 bases and J dropped 6 bases, with 15 bases sitting between them. CDR3 bases: TGCGCCAGCAGCCAAGAAGCGGGCTCAGGGGGCGAGCAGTACTTC. Its protein is CASSQEAGSGGEQYF.

V and J are TRBV4-1 and TRBJ1-2; D call uncertain. The CDR3 sequence is 15 residues long. CDR1 and CDR2 from the germline V gene are MGHRA and YSYEKL. Trimming removed 1 base at V and 4 bases at J, with 13 bases between. DNA of the CDR3: TGCGCCAGCAGCCAAGTTGCGGGATCAGCCTATGGCTACACCTTC. Its protein product is CASSQVAGSAYGYTF.

The chain uses TRBV3-1 (or the pseudogene TRBV3-2) and TRBJ2-2; D remains ambiguous. Per the germline V gene, CDR1 is LGHDT and CDR2 is YNNKEL (reference sequence). The V end lost 2 bases, the J end lost 6 bases, and 10 bases lay between the germline ends. CDR3 length: 14 amino acids. This CDR3 is CASSQRVAAGELFF. The CDR3 DNA reads TGTGCCAGCAGCCAAAGAGTAGCAGCCGGGGAGCTGTTTTTT.

In this sample, this clone turned up many times. The V and J genes are TRBV27 and TRBJ1-2, with unresolved D. CDR1 and CDR2 from the germline V gene are MNHEY and SMNVEV (reference sequence). Trimming left V 3 bases short and J 8 bases short, with 13 bases between. This CDR3 spans 13 amino acids. The DNA of the CDR3 is TGTGCCAGCAGTTTCGGGGAGGGTGTCGGCTACACCTTC. It codes for CASSFGEGVGYTF.

The chain is built from TRBV19 and TRBJ1-5; TRBD1 matches at 7 bases. CDR3 length equals 12 residues. Germline values: CDR1 LNHDA, CDR2 SQIVND (reference sequence). The V and J ends lost 7 bases and 6 bases, in that order; junction bases with no gene match: 3. The CDR3 DNA reads TGTGCCAGTACGACAGGGCTTCAGCCCCAGCATTTT. Protein product: CASTTGLQPQHF. The full variable domain, its missing parts supplied by reference TRBV19 and TRBJ1-5, is DGGITQSPKYLFRKEGQNVTLSCEQNLNHDAMYWYRQDPGQGLRLIYYSQIVNDFQKGDIAEGYSVSREKKESFPLTVTSAQKNPTAFYLCASTTGLQPQHFGDGTRLSIL.